This T cell receptor (beta chain) stems from a study of regulatory T cells in long-lasting Graves disease. Time point here: newly diagnosed GD, antithyroid drugs for less than 3 months. RNA isolated from PBMCs was used to make the TCR library. In its sample, this clonotype was seen a few times. Building of the TCR beta libraries involved iRepertoire HTBI primers and Arm-PCR of CDR3 regions. Via MiXCR, TCRdb re-called the multiplex PCR reads, giving one row per CDR3 protein. Of approximately 490,000 distinct CDR3 sequences listed, 16% are singletons. This sample also appeared in a second study, on T cells in Graves' hyperthyroidism and ophthalmopathy.

This clonotype was sampled from a man in his forties or fifties with Graves disease. The sample consisted of peripheral blood mononuclear cells (PBMCs), taken at new diagnosis, from a patient treated with antithyroid drugs.

The CDR3 nucleotides read TGTGCCAGCAGCCCCTGGACTAACCTATACAATGAGCAGTTCTTC. Encoded protein: CASSPWTNLYNEQFF. The J gene is TRBJ2-1, the V gene TRBV9, with a possible D match to TRBD2 (6 bases). Germline CDR1 reads SGDLS; CDR2 reads YYNGEE. CDR3 size: 15 residues. V was cut by 4 bases and J by 4 bases, with 15 bases left in between.